These 29 T cell receptor beta chains originate from one sample sequenced in a study of spatial heterogeneity in lung cancer. TCRdb independently ran MiXCR on the 5' RACE reads; one entry per CDR3 protein. The sample has about 100,000 distinct CDR3 sequences, around 19% seen once. The time point is: blood at routine non-recurrence follow-up after resection. The material sequenced was PBMCs, taken at follow-up. These receptor sequences come from a male donor with early-stage non-small cell lung cancer.

J is TRBJ2-1 and V is TRBV24-1; 7 bases align to TRBD2. Germline CDR1 reads KGHDR; CDR2 reads SFDVKD. Unmatched junction bases numbered 4, after V lost 3 bases and J lost 0 bases. This CDR3 has 16 residues. Here the CDR3 reads CATSDPSGSSYNEQFF. The CDR3 bases are TGTGCCACCAGTGATCCTAGCGGAAGCTCCTACAATGAGCAGTTCTTC.

The chain couples TRBV9 to TRBJ1-1; weak D call: TRBD1 (6 bases). This CDR3 spans 14 amino acids. Trimming took 0 bases from V and 10 from J, leaving 16 bases between them. Germline CDR1 reads SGDLS; CDR2 reads YYNGEE. The CDR3 reads CASSVEQTGLRAFF. CDR3 nucleotides: TGTGCCAGCAGCGTAGAACAGACAGGTCTCCGAGCTTTCTTT.

The rearrangement uses TRBV6-5 and TRBJ1-3; D is unresolved. Trimming shortened V by 5 bases and J by 4 bases, and 9 bases separated the two germline ends. This CDR3 region has 13 residues. The germline V gene has CDR1 MNHEY and CDR2 SVGAGI. CDR3 bases: TGTGCCAGCAGTAACGCGAGGGGAAACACCATATATTTT. Translated: CASSNARGNTIYF.

This clonotype was seen only a few times. V usage is TRBV24-1 and J usage is TRBJ1-5; a possible D gene is TRBD1 (6 bases). Germline V lookup: CDR1 KGHDR, CDR2 SFDVKD. V was shortened by 2 bases and J by 7 bases, with 11 bases between the two germline ends. The CDR3 contains 14 residues. Here the CDR3 DNA reads TGTGCCACCAGTGATTCCGGGACAACGCAGCCCCAGCATTTT. Residues: CATSDSGTTQPQHF.

This chain joins TRBV20-1 and TRBJ2-5; D unresolved. Germline V gene sequence: CDR1 DFQATT, CDR2 SNEGSKA (reference sequence). This CDR3 is 12 amino acids long. V lost 3 bases, J lost 4 bases, and 9 bases lay in between. This CDR3 is CSASVRRETQYF. CDR3 sequence (DNA): TGCAGTGCTAGTGTCCGTAGAGAGACCCAGTACTTC.

This clonotype has more than one count but fewer than ten. The rearrangement links TRBV5-6 to TRBJ1-1; D might be TRBD1 (6 bases). CDR3 size: 14 residues. V shed 2 bases and J shed 1 base, with 9 bases lying between them. In germline, CDR1 is SGHDT, CDR2 YYEEEE. The CDR3 loop is CASSLPTGNTEAFF. As DNA, the CDR3 is TGTGCCAGCAGCTTACCGACAGGGAACACTGAAGCTTTCTTT.

This clonotype was observed a handful of times. The rearrangement links TRBV6-5 to TRBJ2-7; D is uncertain. The CDR3 has 13 residues. Germline V gene data show CDR1 as MNHEY and CDR2 as SVGAGI. V lost 0 bases, J lost 2 bases, and 5 bases lay in between. The CDR3 DNA is TGTGCCAGCAGTTACTCGGGTCCCTACGAGCAGTACTTC. It yields the protein CASSYSGPYEQYF.

There are a few counts of this clonotype. The V gene is TRBV12-3 or TRBV12-4, the J gene TRBJ1-3, with D possibly being TRBD1 (5 bases). V was cut by 6 bases and J by 2 bases, with 11 bases left in between. This CDR3 has 14 amino acids. CDR3 coding DNA: TGTGCCAGCAGCCTCCTGGGACCTGGAAACACCATATATTTT. Its protein product is CASSLLGPGNTIYF.

This clonotype was counted a few times. The chain has TRBV18 and TRBJ1-5, with 8 bases matching TRBD1. J gave up 7 bases and V 6 bases, and 11 bases lay outside the gene matches. Germline V gene sequence: CDR1 KGHSH, CDR2 LQKENI. The CDR3 has 15 residues. The CDR3 bases are TGTGCCAGCTCGCCAACAGGGGGTTTCAAACAGCCCCAGCATTTT. Encoded protein: CASSPTGGFKQPQHF.

The V gene is TRBV19, the J gene TRBJ2-2; D may be TRBD2 (6 bases). Germline CDR1 is LNHDA and CDR2 is SQIVND (reference sequence). There are 15 residues in the CDR3. Between the trimmed V and J ends, which lost 3 bases and 5 bases, there was a span of 13 bases. The CDR3 nucleotides are TGTGCCAGTAGTATCTGGCTAGCGCAGACCGGGGAGCTGTTTTTT. Translation: CASSIWLAQTGELFF.

At least ten counts were recorded for this clonotype. This chain links TRBV12-3 or TRBV12-4 with TRBJ2-7; TRBD2 matches 8 bases. The ends lost 6 bases at V and 6 bases at J; junction bases unmatched: 16. The CDR3 is made up of 16 amino acids. The CDR3 DNA reads TGTGCCAGCAGGGGCCCGAGAGCGGGAGTCCTGAGCGAGCAGTACTTC. Protein sequence: CASRGPRAGVLSEQYF.

This clonotype appeared many times. This chain joins TRBV4-3 and TRBJ2-3; D is perhaps TRBD1 (6 bases). The CDR3 spans 15 residues. V lost 1 base and J lost 0, with 8 bases in between. Germline loops: CDR1 LGHNA, CDR2 YSLEER. The CDR3 DNA follows: TGCGCCAGCAGCCAAGGACAGGCTAGCACAGATACGCAGTATTTT. It is translated as CASSQGQASTDTQYF.

This rearrangement joins TRBV7-9 to TRBJ2-2, with D unresolved. This CDR3 region has 18 residues. CDR1 is SEHNR and CDR2 is FQNEAQ in the germline V gene (reference sequence). The ends were cut back, 5 bases at V and 0 bases at J, with 19 bases in the middle. Here the CDR3 DNA reads TGTGCCAGCAGCCCTCTCTGGTCTGCAGGCGCGAACACCGGGGAGCTGTTTTTT. Translation gives CASSPLWSAGANTGELFF.

The chain recombines TRBV5-4 with TRBJ1-1; unclear D gene. The germline CDR1 and CDR2 sequences are SGHNT and YYREEE (reference sequence). The CDR3 is 15 amino acids. V lost 1 base, J lost 1 base, and 11 bases lay in between. The CDR3 here is CASSLRSSENTEAFF. The DNA of the CDR3 is TGTGCCAGCAGCTTGAGGTCTTCGGAGAACACTGAAGCTTTCTTT.

Only a few counts were recorded for this clonotype. The rearrangement links TRBV11-2 to TRBJ2-7; D is undetermined. Trimming removed 0 bases from V and 4 bases from J, with 7 bases in between. The CDR3 covers 13 residues. Germline assignment: CDR1 SGHAT and CDR2 FQNNGV. CDR3 in DNA: TGTGCCAGCAGCTTAGAGCCCCTTTACGAGCAGTACGTC. This sequence encodes CASSLEPLYEQYV.

This clonotype was detected only a few times. The gene calls are TRBV27 and TRBJ2-7; TRBD1 is a possible D gene (5 bases). This CDR3 is 14 amino acids long. The germline gives CDR1 MNHEY, CDR2 SMNVEV (reference sequence). V was shortened by 2 bases and J by 4 bases, with 12 bases between the two germline ends. In DNA, the CDR3 is TGTGCCAGCAGTTTAGTAGGACACCTATACGAGCAGTACTTC. Its translation is CASSLVGHLYEQYF.

Concerning this clonotype itself: An end of the junction does not agree with germline; a read error may underlie this. The rearrangement uses TRBV7-2 and TRBJ2-3, with 9 bases lining up with TRBD2. The CDR3 extends over 14 amino acids. Germline lookup yields CDR1 SGHTA and CDR2 FQGNSA. CDR3 sequence (DNA): TGTGCCAGCAGCAACGACAGACTAGCGGATAGGCAGTATTTT. It codes for CASSNDRLADRQYF.

This clonotype came up a few times. This sequence joins TRBV4-2 and TRBJ2-2; 9 positions match TRBD2. The ends lost 3 bases at V and 5 bases at J; junction bases unmatched: 7. The CDR3 extends over 16 amino acids. Germline V lookup: CDR1 LGHNA, CDR2 YNFKEQ. CDR3 nucleotides: TGTGCCAGCAGCCACGCTAGCGGGATAGCGACCGGGGAGCTGTTTTTT. Translation: CASSHASGIATGELFF.

This clonotype appeared a few times. This chain connects TRBV6-6 to TRBJ2-5; D is unresolved. The CDR3 runs to 13 residues. Germline V gene lookup returns CDR1 MNHNY and CDR2 SVGAGI (reference sequence). Trimming pared 6 bases from V and 5 bases from J, leaving 13 bases between. CDR3 sequence: CASSLPGPETQYF. CDR3 sequence (DNA): TGTGCCAGCAGCCTTCCCGGGCCGGAGACCCAGTACTTC.

The rearrangement joins TRBV11-2 to TRBJ2-1; TRBD1 or TRBD2 may be the D gene (7 bases each). The CDR3 sequence is 16 residues long. V gave up 5 bases and J gave up 2 bases, with 16 bases separating them. From germline, CDR1 is SGHAT and CDR2 FQNNGV. The CDR3 DNA reads TGTGCCAGCAGCCCCAGGGGGGGGGAAACCTACAATGAGCAGTTCTTC. Its protein product is CASSPRGGETYNEQFF.

The CDR3 loop is CASGFGQGNSPLHF. CDR3 in DNA: TGTGCTAGTGGTTTCGGACAGGGCAATTCACCCCTCCACTTT. The chain has TRBV12-5 and TRBJ1-6, with 8 bases lining up with TRBD1. Germline values: CDR1 LGHNT, CDR2 FRNRAP. J was trimmed by 7 bases and V by 3 bases; bases with no gene match: 2. The CDR3 length is 14 residues.

This chain uses TRBV4-1 with TRBJ1-4; the match to TRBD1 covers 8 bases. The CDR3 is 16 amino acids. Germline V gene sequence: CDR1 MGHRA, CDR2 YSYEKL. V shed 3 bases, J shed 0 bases, and the junction held 3 bases outside the gene matches. The CDR3 DNA reads as TGCGCCAGCAGCCATCCAGGGGGCACAACTAATGAAAAACTGTTTTTT. Encoded protein: CASSHPGGTTNEKLFF.

This clonotype has more than one count but fewer than ten. The V gene is TRBV7-9, the J gene TRBJ2-5; D uncertain. Germline V gene sequence: CDR1 SEHNR, CDR2 FQNEAQ (reference sequence). This CDR3 has 15 amino acids. Trimming took 4 bases from V and 2 from J, leaving 14 bases between them. The CDR3 DNA reads as TGTGCCAGCAGCTCGTGGCACAGATCACAAGAGACCCAGTACTTC. Its translation is CASSSWHRSQETQYF.

This clonotype was seen only a few times. The V gene is TRBV7-2, the J gene TRBJ1-3; D might be TRBD1 (5 bases). The V gene lost 4 bases and the J gene lost 3 bases, with 10 bases spanning the gap. The CDR3 runs 14 residues. The V gene's germline CDR1 is SGHTA and CDR2 FQGNSA. The CDR3 nucleotides are TGTGCCAGCAGCTCCGGGGGGGTTGGAAACACCATATATTTT. It yields the protein CASSSGGVGNTIYF.

This clonotype has at least ten counts. The V and J genes are TRBV30 and TRBJ2-7; D is undetermined. Looked up from germline, CDR1 is GTSNPN and CDR2 is SVGIG (reference sequence). The CDR3 is 13 amino acids. V was clipped by 7 bases and J by 1 base, with 14 bases between them. Here the CDR3 reads CAYQTDTSYEQYV. In DNA form, the CDR3 reads TGTGCCTATCAAACCGACACATCCTACGAGCAGTACGTC.

The rearrangement uses TRBV19 and TRBJ2-5; 13 bases are a match to TRBD2. CDR3 length: 16 residues. Per the germline V gene, CDR1 is LNHDA and CDR2 is SQIVND (reference sequence). V was pared by 10 bases and J by 5 bases, with 13 bases of the junction left unmatched. The DNA of the CDR3 is TGTGCCACCAGCCTCCCGGGACTAGCGGGACAGGAGACCCAGTACTTC. Translated, it gives CATSLPGLAGQETQYF.

This clonotype has more than one count but fewer than ten. The chain recombines TRBV6-5 with TRBJ1-1; D is undetermined. The CDR3 has 12 residues. V lost 7 bases to trimming and J lost 1 base, with 7 bases between them. Germline CDR1 reads MNHEY; CDR2 reads SVGAGI. The CDR3 is CASKHGNTEAFF. The CDR3 region has the DNA TGTGCCAGCAAACATGGGAACACTGAAGCTTTCTTT.

This clonotype was recorded at least ten times. The DNA of the CDR3 is TGTGCCAGCACCCCGGGGGCTAGCACAGATACGCAGTATTTT. It is translated as CASTPGASTDTQYF. The chain employs TRBV12-3 or TRBV12-4 and TRBJ2-3, with D perhaps being TRBD1 or TRBD2 (6 bases each). The CDR3 is made up of 14 amino acids. V lost 7 bases and J lost 0, with 11 bases in between.

The V gene is TRBV11-2, the J gene TRBJ1-2; TRBD1 is a possible D gene (5 bases). Germline CDR1 reads SGHAT; CDR2 reads FQNNGV. The CDR3 length is 16 residues. Trimming removed 4 bases from V and 2 bases from J, with 17 bases in between. The CDR3, as DNA: TGTGCCAGCAGCTCTACCAATTCACAGGTCAACTATGGCTACACCTTC. Translating it yields CASSSTNSQVNYGYTF. Filled out from reference TRBV11-2 and TRBJ1-2, the complete variable domain reads EAGVAQSPRYKIIEKRQSVAFWCNPISGHATLYWYQQILGQGPKLLIQFQNNGVVDDSQLPKDRFSAERLKGVDSTLKIQPAKLEDSAVYLCASSSTNSQVNYGYTFGSGTRLTVV.